This TCR beta chain is from a study of OX40 agonist ivuxolimab in advanced cancers. Study at large: Earlier treatment with anti-PD-1, anti-PD-L1 or anti-CTLA-4 was permitted, and 35% to 45% had received some.

Using immunoSEQ multiplex PCR, the repertoire was profiled, and TCRdb retains in-frame clones only, with some absent. The table records about 52,000 clones, around nine tenths of them present only once. Study-level points and caveats: The study did not work out the antigen specificity of the expanded peripheral T cells. The mean number of expanded clones was higher in CD8+ T cells than in CD4+.

A single count supports this clone. Its antigen remains unknown. Per germline, CDR1 SGHNT and CDR2 YYREEE (reference sequence). V lost 4 bases and J 7 bases, leaving 21 bases between the germline ends. The CDR3 covers 15 residues. The source is an adult with an advanced solid tumor such as melanoma, head and neck, liver or kidney cancer. The chain carries TRBV5-4 and TRBJ2-7; the D gene could be TRBD1 or TRBD2 (5 bases each). The material sequenced was CD4+ or CD8+ T cells sorted from blood, taken in a trial of the OX40 agonist ivuxolimab. The CDR3 spells CASSAVGAGWGEQYF. The CDR3 region has the DNA TGTGCCAGCAGCGCAGTCGGGGCAGGCTGGGGAGAGCAGTACTTC.